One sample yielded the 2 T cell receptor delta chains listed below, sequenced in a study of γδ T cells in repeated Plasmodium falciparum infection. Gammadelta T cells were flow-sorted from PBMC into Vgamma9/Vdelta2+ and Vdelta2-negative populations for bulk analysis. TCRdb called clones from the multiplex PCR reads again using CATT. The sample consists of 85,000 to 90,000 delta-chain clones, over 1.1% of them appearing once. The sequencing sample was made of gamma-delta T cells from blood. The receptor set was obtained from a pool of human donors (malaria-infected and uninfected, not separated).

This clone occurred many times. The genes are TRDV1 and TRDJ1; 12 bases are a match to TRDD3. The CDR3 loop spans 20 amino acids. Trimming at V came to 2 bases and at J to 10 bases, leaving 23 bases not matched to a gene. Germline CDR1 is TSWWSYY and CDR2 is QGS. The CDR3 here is CALGEKYDAVLGDTRGALIF. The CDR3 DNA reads TGTGCTCTTGGGGAAAAGTACGACGCCGTACTGGGGGATACTCGAGGGGCACTCATCTTT.

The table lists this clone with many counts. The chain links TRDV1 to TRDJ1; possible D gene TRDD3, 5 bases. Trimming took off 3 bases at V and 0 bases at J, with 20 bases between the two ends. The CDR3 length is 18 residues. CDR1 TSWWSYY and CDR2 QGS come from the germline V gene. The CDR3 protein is CALGDPSTVVLDTDKLIF. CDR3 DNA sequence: TGTGCTCTTGGGGACCCGTCTACTGTCGTACTGGACACCGATAAACTCATCTTT.